This TCR beta chain was profiled in a study of T cell repertoires in cytomegalovirus infection. Study in general: Recently identified HLA-C-restricted CMV epitopes were used, and well-studied HLA-B-restricted CMV epitopes were used as well. Public TCR beta signatures provided an indication of both CMV infection and a matching HLA type.

Study-level points and caveats: People with CMV and the relevant HLA were identified by cumulative public TCR beta family frequency. HLA-C-restricted CMV-specific TCR beta clonotypes were dominant in the ex vivo response.

TCRdb re-derived calls from the reads in MiXCR, one entry per CDR3 protein. The table records 750,000 to 950,000 distinct CDR3 sequences, 29% of them present only once. Comments on this clonotype: Its antigen is not known.

Source: cultured CD8+ T cells from PBMCs, taken from culture after CMV antigen stimulation. The TCR comes from a human donor in good health (CMV status not recorded). Some clones in this sample may be carry-over from other donors' samples.

CDR3 coding DNA: TGTGCCAGCAGTCCCGGTCAGCCCCAGCATTTT. Its protein product is CASSPGQPQHF. This chain links TRBV6-8 with TRBJ1-5, with no clear D. Germline loops: CDR1 MNHGY, CDR2 SAAAGT. V lost 5 bases and J lost 6, with 5 bases in between. CDR3 length: 11 amino acids.